Listed below are T cell receptor beta chains from one sample, sequenced in a study of T cells in Graves' hyperthyroidism and ophthalmopathy. TCRdb reprocessed the multiplex PCR reads via MiXCR and lists one record per CDR3 protein. The sample shows about 350,000 distinct CDR3 sequences, 17% of them seen only once. The sequenced material came from blood. Receptors originate from a woman in her twenties or thirties with Graves' hyperthyroidism that later progressed to Graves' ophthalmopathy. CDR3s include the opening cysteine and the closing phenylalanine or tryptophan. D genes are given only for firm matches. Clone size is shown for a subset of rows, as once, few, many or a class of expanded clone.

D gene: .; clone size: .; J gene: TRBJ1-1; V gene: TRBV5-5; CDR3 length: 14; CDR3 DNA: TGTGCCAGCAGCTACGGGACCTATGAATTGGAAGCTTTCTTT; CDR3 protein: CASSYGTYELEAFF
D gene: .; clone size: many; J gene: TRBJ1-2; V gene: TRBV9; CDR3 length: 13; CDR3 DNA: TGTGCCAGCAGCGTAACAGGGAACTATGGCTACACCTTC; CDR3 protein: CASSVTGNYGYTF
D gene: .; clone size: .; J gene: TRBJ2-3; V gene: TRBV28; CDR3 length: 16; CDR3 DNA: TGTGCCAGCAGTTTTACCTTGGGCGCCAGCACAGATACGCAGTATTTT; CDR3 protein: CASSFTLGASTDTQYF
D gene: .; clone size: few; J gene: TRBJ2-6; V gene: TRBV6-1; CDR3 length: 17; CDR3 DNA: TGTGCCAGCAGTGAAGTACCAGGCTACTCTGGGGCCAACGTCCTGACTTTC; CDR3 protein: CASSEVPGYSGANVLTF
D gene: .; clone size: many; J gene: TRBJ2-5; V gene: TRBV18; CDR3 length: 16; CDR3 DNA: TGTGCCAGCTCACCAACGTCTGCTACCCGGGCGGAGACCCAGTACTTC; CDR3 protein: CASSPTSATRAETQYF
D gene: TRBD2; clone size: .; J gene: TRBJ2-5; V gene: TRBV19; CDR3 length: 14; CDR3 DNA: TGTGCCAGTAGTTTAGGGACTAGCACCGAGACCCAGTACTTC; CDR3 protein: CASSLGTSTETQYF
D gene: .; clone size: many; J gene: TRBJ2-1; V gene: TRBV7-6; CDR3 length: 16; CDR3 DNA: TGTGCCAGCAGCTTGGAGATCAGCAGCTCCTACAATGAGCAGTTCTTC; CDR3 protein: CASSLEISSSYNEQFF
D gene: .; clone size: .; J gene: TRBJ2-7; V gene: TRBV20-1; CDR3 length: 14; CDR3 DNA: TGCAGTGCTAGAGATCTACAGGTCTCTGGCAAGCAGTACTTC; CDR3 protein: CSARDLQVSGKQYF
D gene: TRBD2; clone size: many; J gene: TRBJ2-7; V gene: TRBV5-1; CDR3 length: 15; CDR3 DNA: TGCGCCAGCAGCTTGATGGTTAGCGGGAGCGACGAGCAGTACTTC; CDR3 protein: CASSLMVSGSDEQYF
D gene: TRBD1; clone size: many; J gene: TRBJ1-2; V gene: TRBV6-1; CDR3 length: 17; CDR3 DNA: TGTGCCAGCACCGCGTATATTCTCGGGACAGAAGGCTATGGCTACACCTTC; CDR3 protein: CASTAYILGTEGYGYTF
D gene: TRBD1; clone size: many; J gene: TRBJ1-5; V gene: TRBV9; CDR3 length: 14; CDR3 DNA: TGTGCCAGCAGCGGTGAGGGGGCAGGTCAGCCCCAGCATTTT; CDR3 protein: CASSGEGAGQPQHF
D gene: .; clone size: .; J gene: TRBJ2-1; V gene: TRBV9; CDR3 length: 15; CDR3 DNA: TGTGCCAGCAGTGCCGCTACAGGGCGATACAATGAGCAGTTCTTC; CDR3 protein: CASSAATGRYNEQFF
D gene: TRBD1; clone size: many; J gene: TRBJ2-3; V gene: TRBV6-1; CDR3 length: 14; CDR3 DNA: TGTGCCAGCCACAGGGGGCTCATCACAGATACGCAGTATTTT; CDR3 protein: CASHRGLITDTQYF
D gene: TRBD1; clone size: few; J gene: TRBJ1-3; V gene: TRBV7-6; CDR3 length: 15; CDR3 DNA: TGTGCCAGCAGCTTACAGGGGGCTAGAGGAAACACCATATATTTT; CDR3 protein: CASSLQGARGNTIYF
D gene: TRBD1; clone size: few; J gene: TRBJ2-3; V gene: TRBV7-2; CDR3 length: 15; CDR3 DNA: TGTGCCAGCAGCTTGCAAGACAGGGTTGGGTGTACGCAGTATTTT; CDR3 protein: CASSLQDRVGCTQYF
D gene: TRBD1; clone size: many; J gene: TRBJ1-1; V gene: TRBV6-5; CDR3 length: 14; CDR3 DNA: TGTGCCAGCAGTTACTCCGCGGACAGGACTGAAGCTTTCTTT; CDR3 protein: CASSYSADRTEAFF
D gene: .; clone size: few; J gene: TRBJ1-5; V gene: TRBV15; CDR3 length: 14; CDR3 DNA: TGTGCCACCAGCAGGTCAAAGGGCGGACAGCCCCAGCATTTT; CDR3 protein: CATSRSKGGQPQHF
D gene: TRBD2; clone size: many; J gene: TRBJ2-7; V gene: TRBV11-2; CDR3 length: 14; CDR3 DNA: TGTGCCAGCAGCTTCGGACTAGGTTCCTACGAGCAGTACTTC; CDR3 protein: CASSFGLGSYEQYF
D gene: TRBD2; clone size: many; J gene: TRBJ2-2; V gene: TRBV20-1; CDR3 length: 15; CDR3 DNA: TGCAGTGCTAGATGGCGGGAGGATAACACCGGGGAGCTGTTTTTT; CDR3 protein: CSARWREDNTGELFF
D gene: TRBD2; clone size: .; J gene: TRBJ2-7; V gene: TRBV6-1; CDR3 length: 14; CDR3 DNA: TGTGCCAGCAGTGACTGGGGGGGGGGACGCGAGCAGTACTTC; CDR3 protein: CASSDWGGGREQYF
D gene: .; clone size: many; J gene: TRBJ2-5; V gene: TRBV3-1; CDR3 length: 15; CDR3 DNA: TGTGCCAGCAGCCAAGCGGGATACAGTCAAGAGACCCAGTACTTC; CDR3 protein: CASSQAGYSQETQYF
D gene: .; clone size: .; J gene: TRBJ1-3; V gene: TRBV5-1; CDR3 length: 15; CDR3 DNA: TGCGCCAGCAGCCTTACAGGGTACCCTGGAAACACCATATATTTT; CDR3 protein: CASSLTGYPGNTIYF
D gene: .; clone size: many; J gene: TRBJ1-1; V gene: TRBV2; CDR3 length: 15; CDR3 DNA: TGTGCCAGCAGTTATAGACAGGTTACGAACACTGAAGCTTTCTTT; CDR3 protein: CASSYRQVTNTEAFF
D gene: TRBD2; clone size: many; J gene: TRBJ2-3; V gene: TRBV30; CDR3 length: 15; CDR3 DNA: TGTGCCTGGAGCGACGCGGGGGGGCCGACAGATACGCAGTATTTT; CDR3 protein: CAWSDAGGPTDTQYF
D gene: .; clone size: .; J gene: TRBJ2-7; V gene: TRBV7-9; CDR3 length: 16; CDR3 DNA: TGTGCCAGCAGCCATACCACAGGGTTAGGGTCCTACGAGCAGTACTTC; CDR3 protein: CASSHTTGLGSYEQYF
D gene: TRBD2; clone size: .; J gene: TRBJ2-3; V gene: TRBV6-2/TRBV6-3; CDR3 length: 15; CDR3 DNA: TGTGCCATCGCAGGACTAGTCTTCGGCACAGATACGCAGTATTTT; CDR3 protein: CAIAGLVFGTDTQYF
D gene: .; clone size: few; J gene: TRBJ1-4; V gene: TRBV4-1; CDR3 length: 15; CDR3 DNA: TGCGCCAGCAGCCAAGTCCGGGGGCATTTCGAAAAACTGTTTTTT; CDR3 protein: CASSQVRGHFEKLFF
D gene: .; clone size: few; J gene: TRBJ2-5; V gene: TRBV12-3/TRBV12-4; CDR3 length: 13; CDR3 DNA: TGTGCCAGCAGTTGGAGGGCCCTAGAGACCCAGTACTTC; CDR3 protein: CASSWRALETQYF
D gene: .; clone size: .; J gene: TRBJ1-5; V gene: TRBV5-4; CDR3 length: 16; CDR3 DNA: TGTGCCAGCAGCTTCACGGGGGCTCGGGGCAATCAGCCCCAGCATTTT; CDR3 protein: CASSFTGARGNQPQHF
D gene: .; clone size: many; J gene: TRBJ2-2; V gene: TRBV27; CDR3 length: 16; CDR3 DNA: .; CDR3 protein: CASSFSVRGEAGELFF
D gene: TRBD2; clone size: many; J gene: TRBJ2-1; V gene: TRBV20-1; CDR3 length: 14; CDR3 DNA: TGCAGTGCTAGAGTCCGGACTAGCGGCAATGAGCAGTTCTTC; CDR3 protein: CSARVRTSGNEQFF
D gene: .; clone size: many; J gene: TRBJ2-3; V gene: TRBV2; CDR3 length: 15; CDR3 DNA: TGTGCCAGCAGTGAATCCCTATCCGGCACAGATACGCAGTATTTT; CDR3 protein: CASSESLSGTDTQYF
D gene: .; clone size: many; J gene: TRBJ2-3; V gene: TRBV12-3/TRBV12-4; CDR3 length: 16; CDR3 DNA: TGTGCCAGCAGCCCTGAGGACAGGGAGGGCTTCGATACGCAGTATTTT; CDR3 protein: CASSPEDREGFDTQYF
D gene: .; clone size: few; J gene: TRBJ1-5; V gene: TRBV28; CDR3 length: 14; CDR3 DNA: TGTGCCAGCAGTTTCACCCAGGCAGCTTTTCCCCAGCATTTT; CDR3 protein: CASSFTQAAFPQHF
D gene: TRBD2; clone size: .; J gene: TRBJ2-1; V gene: TRBV5-1; CDR3 length: 19; CDR3 DNA: TGCGCCAGCAGCTCCTCTCCCCCTACTAGCGGGGGGAACTACAATGAGCAGTTCTTC; CDR3 protein: CASSSSPPTSGGNYNEQFF
D gene: TRBD2; clone size: .; J gene: TRBJ2-1; V gene: TRBV10-3; CDR3 length: 14; CDR3 DNA: TGTGCCGGGGGGGGGACTAGCATAAGGAATGAGCAGTTCTTC; CDR3 protein: CAGGGTSIRNEQFF
D gene: .; clone size: few; J gene: TRBJ2-2; V gene: TRBV5-1; CDR3 length: 14; CDR3 DNA: TGCGCCAGCAGCCTATATACGAACACCGGGGAGCTGTTTTTT; CDR3 protein: CASSLYTNTGELFF
D gene: TRBD1; clone size: many; J gene: TRBJ2-2; V gene: TRBV24-1; CDR3 length: 13; CDR3 DNA: TGTGCCACCAGTGACACAGGGGCCGGGGAGCTGTTTTTT; CDR3 protein: CATSDTGAGELFF
D gene: .; clone size: many; J gene: TRBJ1-1; V gene: TRBV4-1; CDR3 length: 17; CDR3 DNA: TGCGCCAGCAGCCAAGAAATCTTGACCCGCTGGAACGCTGAAGCTTTCTTT; CDR3 protein: CASSQEILTRWNAEAFF
D gene: TRBD2; clone size: once; J gene: TRBJ2-5; V gene: TRBV19; CDR3 length: 18; CDR3 DNA: TGTGCCAGTAGTATAGCCGTGGGACTAGCGGGAGTACGAGAGACCCAGTACTTC; CDR3 protein: CASSIAVGLAGVRETQYF
D gene: TRBD1; clone size: many; J gene: TRBJ2-7; V gene: TRBV7-9; CDR3 length: 14; CDR3 DNA: TGTGCCAGCAGCTTCGACAGGGGAGATTACGAGCAGTACTTC; CDR3 protein: CASSFDRGDYEQYF
D gene: .; clone size: few; J gene: TRBJ1-2; V gene: TRBV5-6; CDR3 length: 15; CDR3 DNA: TGTGCCAGCAGCTTGGAATACGCAGCGAACTATGGCTACACCTTC; CDR3 protein: CASSLEYAANYGYTF
D gene: TRBD2; clone size: many; J gene: TRBJ2-3; V gene: TRBV7-9; CDR3 length: 16; CDR3 DNA: TGTGCCAGCAGCCCCCTGAGCGGGAAGAGCACAGATACGCAGTATTTT; CDR3 protein: CASSPLSGKSTDTQYF
D gene: TRBD1; clone size: .; J gene: TRBJ1-1; V gene: TRBV7-9; CDR3 length: 13; CDR3 DNA: TGTGCCAGCAGCTTTCAGGACAGGGCTGAAGCTTTCTTT; CDR3 protein: CASSFQDRAEAFF
D gene: TRBD1; clone size: few; J gene: TRBJ1-1; V gene: TRBV4-1; CDR3 length: 16; CDR3 DNA: TGCGCCAGCAGCCAAATTGGGACAGGGATGAACACTGAAGCTTTCTTT; CDR3 protein: CASSQIGTGMNTEAFF
D gene: TRBD2; clone size: .; J gene: TRBJ2-3; V gene: TRBV2; CDR3 length: 15; CDR3 DNA: TGTGCCAGCGGAAGACTAGCGGGCGGCACAGATACGCAGTATTTT; CDR3 protein: CASGRLAGGTDTQYF
D gene: TRBD2; clone size: many; J gene: TRBJ2-3; V gene: TRBV12-3/TRBV12-4; CDR3 length: 14; CDR3 DNA: TGTGCCAGCTCCTGGACTAGCGGCACAGATACGCAGTATTTT; CDR3 protein: CASSWTSGTDTQYF
D gene: .; clone size: few; J gene: TRBJ2-5; V gene: TRBV20-1; CDR3 length: 17; CDR3 DNA: TGCAGTGCTAGCCACCGAGGGGGGGGAGGGCCGGAAGAGACCCAGTACTTC; CDR3 protein: CSASHRGGGGPEETQYF